This TCR beta chain was documented in a study of blood T cell repertoires in COVID-19. This CDR3 is built from 13 residues. The V and J ends lost 7 bases and 3 bases respectively, with 7 bases between them. Germline V CDR1 and CDR2: MNHEY, SVGAGI. Some clones are missing from TCRdb's copy, which holds only in-frame ones; the method was immunoSEQ multiplex PCR. The sample includes some 86,000 clones, approximately 81% of them seen just once. This TCR was sampled from a woman in her seventies with acute or convalescent COVID-19. The chain combines TRBV6-5 with TRBJ1-6, with no clear D. Sequenced input: peripheral blood. CDR3 sequence reads: CASKSGYNSPLHF. CDR3 nucleotide sequence: TGTGCCAGCAAGTCAGGCTATAATTCACCCCTCCACTTT.